This TCR beta chain appears in the sequencing data of a study of cytomegalovirus exposure and HLA in healthy donors. As for this clone: The target antigen is unknown.

The CDR3 totals 14 residues. Germline CDR1 is SGHRS and CDR2 is YFSETQ. V lost 4 bases, J lost 5 bases, and 7 bases stayed unmatched. Whole-study findings and limits: Most TCR sequences proved rare, with some public TCRs found in many donors.

PCR involved 60 Vbeta and 13 Jbeta primers. The authors' processing: Counted up in a later analysis, unique TCR beta chains came to 60 million to 95 million, with around 12 million shared. Assay used: immunoSEQ multiplex PCR; TCRdb lists only in-frame clones, some missing. That table supplies the V and J calls and clone size; D and trimming were determined from the DNA. The table for this sample gives more than 95,000 clones. Sequenced input: PBMCs. This TCR came from a man younger than 45 in good health and CMV-seronegative. V and J are TRBV5-1 and TRBJ1-2, with 8 bases aligning to TRBD1. The CDR3 loop is CASSTSTGDYGYTF. DNA for the CDR3: TGCGCCAGCAGCACCTCGACAGGGGATTATGGCTACACCTTC. Full variable domain (outside the CDR3, taken from reference TRBV5-1 and TRBJ1-2): KAGVTQTPRYLIKTRGQQVTLSCSPISGHRSVSWYQQTPGQGLQFLFEYFSETQRNKGNFPGRFSGRQFSNSRSEMNVSTLELGDSALYLCASSTSTGDYGYTFGSGTRLTVV.